Below are 21 T cell receptor beta chains sequenced from a single sample in a study of immune evolution from preneoplasia to lung adenocarcinoma. The repertoire was sequenced with immunoSEQ multiplex PCR; TCRdb's copy has only in-frame clones and lacks some. The sample has just over 8,500 clones, 75% to 90% seen once; the top ten hold about 9%. Sequencing was carried out using FFPE minimally invasive lung adenocarcinoma tissue. These receptors came from an older donor with lung adenocarcinoma.

V usage is TRBV5-8 and J usage is TRBJ2-3; 10 bases fit TRBD1. The CDR3 has 15 amino acids. CDR1 is SGHTS, CDR2 YDEGEE, per germline. Trimming at V came to 4 bases and at J to 3 bases, leaving 5 bases not matched to a gene. CDR3: CASSPTGGVTDTQYF. CDR3 nucleotide sequence: TGTGCCAGCAGCCCGACAGGGGGCGTAACAGATACGCAGTATTTT. Supplemented by reference TRBV5-8 and TRBJ2-3, the full variable domain reads EAGVTQSPTHLIKTRGQQATLRCSPISGHTSVYWYQQALGLGLQFLLWYDEGEERNRGNFPPRFSGRQFPNYSSELNVNALELEDSALYLCASSPTGGVTDTQYFGPGTRLTVL.

The chain uses TRBV28 and TRBJ2-2, with D possibly matching TRBD2 (6 bases). The CDR3 extends over 13 amino acids. Germline assignment: CDR1 MDHEN and CDR2 SYDVKM. V was cut by 6 bases and J by 6 bases, with 11 bases left in between. For the CDR3, the DNA is TGTGCCAGCAGACCGGGGGTGCCCGGGGAGCTGTTTTTT. Its translation: CASRPGVPGELFF.

In regard to this clone: A clone one base away is much larger, so this may be a read error. J is TRBJ2-5 and V is TRBV7-2, with 9 bases aligning to TRBD2. With the DNA end fitting TRBJ2-7 better, the J assignment may be wrong. This CDR3 has 15 amino acids. The germline V gene encodes CDR1 SGHTA and CDR2 FQGNSA. The DNA for the CDR3 is TGTGCCAGCAGCATGGGACTAGCAGGTGTCAACGAGCAGTACTTC. Its protein product is CASSMGLAGVNEQYF.

The count of this clone is one. For the CDR3, the DNA is TGCGCCAGCAGCTTGCAGGGTGGAGAGACCCAGTACTTC. Translation gives CASSLQGGETQYF. The chain is built from TRBV5-1 and TRBJ2-5; tentative D call: TRBD1 (5 bases). Germline assignment: CDR1 SGHRS and CDR2 YFSETQ. The CDR3 is 13 amino acids. Trimming stripped 1 base from V and 4 bases from J, with 8 bases between.

The chain combines TRBV5-4 with TRBJ2-5; weak D call: TRBD2 (5 bases). Matching the DNA end better, TRBJ2-7 makes the J call doubtful. CDR3 length: 12 amino acids. Germline loops: CDR1 SGHNT, CDR2 YYREEE (reference sequence). The CDR3 loop reads CASSFGGYEQYF. The CDR3 DNA reads TGTGCCAGCAGCTTTGGAGGCTACGAGCAGTACTTC.

This rearrangement joins TRBV19 to TRBJ1-5; D might be TRBD1 (6 bases). Trimming pared 0 bases from V and 7 bases from J, leaving 13 bases between. CDR1 and CDR2 from the germline V gene are LNHDA and SQIVND (reference sequence). CDR3 length: 15 amino acids. The CDR3 protein is CASSIETGLRQPQHF. The CDR3 bases are TGTGCCAGTAGTATAGAAACAGGGTTGCGGCAGCCCCAGCATTTT.

This chain joins TRBV11-2 and TRBJ2-2; no clear D gene. The germline gives CDR1 SGHAT, CDR2 FQNNGV. The CDR3 extends over 13 amino acids. Trimming removed 5 bases at V and 3 bases at J, with 7 bases between. The CDR3 is CASSPLYTGELFF. CDR3 nucleotides: TGTGCCAGCAGCCCTCTATACACCGGGGAGCTGTTTTTT.

Only one count was recorded for this clone. The chain carries TRBV28 and TRBJ2-3; 11 bases fit TRBD2. Trimming took 4 bases from V and 0 from J; bases not matched to a gene: 3. CDR1 is MDHEN and CDR2 is SYDVKM in the germline V gene. The CDR3 extends over 16 amino acids. The DNA for the CDR3 is TGTGCCAGCAGTTCAAGACTAGCGGGAAGCACAGATACGCAGTATTTT. Its protein is CASSSRLAGSTDTQYF.

This rearrangement joins TRBV27 to TRBJ2-7; 12 bases line up with TRBD2. The CDR3 is 14 amino acids. V trimming: 2 bases; J trimming: 4 bases; junction bases outside the gene matches: 0. In germline, CDR1 is MNHEY, CDR2 SMNVEV (reference sequence). The CDR3 loop is CASSLTSGRYEQYF. Here the CDR3 DNA reads TGTGCCAGCAGTTTAACTAGCGGGAGGTACGAGCAGTACTTC.

There are a few counts of this clone. The CDR3 region is CASSPTGGGLATNEKLFF. In nucleotides, the CDR3 is TGTGCCAGCAGCCCGACAGGGGGCGGCCTGGCAACTAATGAAAAACTGTTTTTT. J is TRBJ1-4 and V is TRBV28, with 10 bases matching TRBD1. This CDR3 region has 18 residues. With V trimmed by 6 bases and J by 0 bases, 10 bases remained unmatched. Germline assignment: CDR1 MDHEN and CDR2 SYDVKM.

The rearrangement links TRBV28 to TRBJ1-2; TRBD1 agrees at 8 bases. Germline V gene sequence: CDR1 MDHEN, CDR2 SYDVKM. The CDR3 runs 13 residues. V lost 5 bases, J lost 7 bases, and 6 bases stayed unmatched. The CDR3 loop is CASSTQGARGYTF. The CDR3 DNA reads as TGTGCCAGCAGTACTCAGGGGGCTCGTGGCTACACCTTC.

V gene TRBV28 combines with J gene TRBJ2-1; TRBD2 matches 8 bases. J gave up 10 bases and V 4 bases, and 3 bases lay outside the gene matches. Germline assignment: CDR1 MDHEN and CDR2 SYDVKM. CDR3 size: 12 residues. CDR3 residues: CASSSRLAEQFF. CDR3 DNA sequence: TGTGCCAGCAGTTCCCGACTAGCGGAGCAGTTCTTC. The full variable domain, with the rest looked up from reference TRBV28 and TRBJ2-1, is DVKVTQSSRYLVKRTGEKVFLECVQDMDHENMFWYRQDPGLGLRLIYFSYDVKMKEKGDIPEGYSVSREKKERFSLILESASTNQTSMYLCASSSRLAEQFFGPGTRLTVL.

This rearrangement joins TRBV11-2 to TRBJ2-3; tentative D call: TRBD2 (6 bases). CDR1 SGHAT and CDR2 FQNNGV come from the germline V gene. Trimming stripped 2 bases from V and 4 bases from J, with 13 bases between. This CDR3 comprises 15 residues. Here the CDR3 DNA reads TGTGCCAGCAGCTTATCTGGGGGAGGCGCAGATACGCAGTATTTT. Encoded protein: CASSLSGGGADTQYF.

This chain links TRBV27 with TRBJ1-2; 10 bases match TRBD1. V lost 4 bases, J lost 8 bases, and 4 bases stayed unmatched. Looked up from germline, CDR1 is MNHEY and CDR2 is SMNVEV (reference sequence). This CDR3 contains 13 residues. The CDR3 spells CASSYRTGGGYTF. CDR3 nucleotide sequence: TGTGCCAGCAGTTACCGGACAGGGGGAGGCTACACCTTC.

DNA of the CDR3: TGTGCCAGCTCGAGTGCGGGGGGGCCGTACACTGAAGCTTTCTTT. It translates to CASSSAGGPYTEAFF. The chain is built from TRBV6-5 and TRBJ1-1; weak D call: TRBD1 (6 bases). V was clipped by 8 bases and J by 3 bases, with 19 bases between them. Germline V gene sequence: CDR1 MNHEY, CDR2 SVGAGI. The CDR3 runs to 15 residues.

The V call is TRBV25-1, the J call TRBJ2-1, with a possible D match to TRBD2 (5 bases). Germline V gives CDR1 MGHDK, CDR2 SYGVNS. V lost 2 bases, J lost 5 bases, and 13 bases lay in between. The length of the CDR3 is 15 residues. CDR3 nucleotide sequence: TGTGCCAGCAGTGAACCCGGTGCGGGTCACAATGAGCAGTTCTTC. Protein sequence: CASSEPGAGHNEQFF.

The J gene is TRBJ1-4, the V gene TRBV6-5; D unclear. Per the germline V gene, CDR1 is MNHEY and CDR2 is SVGAGI. V dropped 0 bases and J dropped 4 bases, with 6 bases sitting between them. The CDR3 runs 14 residues. CDR3 in amino acids: CASSYSQNNEKLFF. In nucleotides, the CDR3 is TGTGCCAGCAGTTACTCACAAAATAATGAAAAACTGTTTTTT.

In the case of this clone: In this CDR3 the conserved last residue, phenylalanine or tryptophan, is missing, so a read error is likely. The limits of the CDR3 on the DNA are not certain, so only TCRdb's listed CDR3 is given. V gene TRBV10-1 combines with J gene TRBJ2-7; no DNA check was done on the table's D call, TRBD1. CDR1 and CDR2 from the germline V gene are WNHNN and SYGVQD (reference sequence). The CDR3 spans 13 residues, counting both ends. The CDR3 sequence: CASSFPGQELSPA.

The chain combines TRBV18 with TRBJ1-1; TRBD1 might be the D (5 bases). The CDR3 has 19 residues. Trimming took off 4 bases at V and 3 bases at J, with 27 bases between the two ends. The germline V gene has CDR1 KGHSH and CDR2 LQKENI. CDR3 nucleotides: TGTGCCAGCTCACTAAAACGGGACGGACTAAGCGCGGGGGACACTGAAGCTTTCTTT. Its translation: CASSLKRDGLSAGDTEAFF.

The V call is TRBV19, the J call TRBJ1-5; D may be TRBD1 (6 bases). Trimming cost V 0 bases and J 6 bases, with 12 bases left between them. The length of the CDR3 is 15 residues. Per the germline V gene, CDR1 is LNHDA and CDR2 is SQIVND (reference sequence). This chain's CDR3 is CASSIETGLGQPQHF. The CDR3 DNA is TGTGCCAGTAGTATAGAAACAGGGCTGGGTCAGCCCCAGCATTTT.

The V gene is TRBV6-5, the J gene TRBJ1-6; 8 nucleotides match TRBD1. The CDR3 extends over 15 amino acids. Germline assignment: CDR1 MNHEY and CDR2 SVGAGI. After removal of 7 bases from V and 7 bases from J, the junction contained 9 bases not matched to a gene. The CDR3 spells CASTLTGASNSPLHF. In DNA, the CDR3 is TGTGCCAGCACCCTGACAGGGGCCTCGAATTCACCCCTCCACTTT.